The rows below give T cell receptor beta chains drawn from one sample of a study of a mutant IDH1 vaccine in newly diagnosed glioma. Antigens for these TCRs are unknown. Sequencing used immunoSEQ multiplex PCR; TCRdb keeps in-frame clones, though not all of them. This sample has over 35,000 clones, with 90% to 95% found just once. Sample: PBMCs, taken from a glioma patient whose treatment included an IDH1 peptide vaccine. The receptor set was obtained from a man aged 45 to 65 with glioma. The CDR3 runs from the conserved cysteine through the conserved F or W. D genes are given only for firm matches. The size of a clone is reported for some rows only, either as once, few or many, or as a class for expanded clones.

v_gene	abundance	j_gene	len	d_gene	CDR3nt	CDR3aa
TRBV27	-	TRBJ1-2	14	-	TGTGCCAGCAGCCGCGGGGGGCGGGTCTATGGCTACACCTTC	CASSRGGRVYGYTF
TRBV19	-	TRBJ1-6	15	-	TGTGCCAGTAGTCCGGGGCCGCTTGCTAATTCACCCCTCCACTTT	CASSPGPLANSPLHF
TRBV5-1	-	TRBJ1-1	14	-	TGCGCCAGCAGCTATGACGGGGGTAACACTGAAGCTTTCTTT	CASSYDGGNTEAFF
TRBV6-1	-	TRBJ1-3	15	-	TGTGCCAGCAGTGAATTGAGGCTGTCTGGAAACACCATATATTTT	CASSELRLSGNTIYF
TRBV7-3	-	TRBJ1-6	14	-	TGTGCCAGCAGCTTACAGGGTTTGGGATCACCCCTCCACTTT	CASSLQGLGSPLHF
TRBV2	-	TRBJ1-5	16	-	TGTGCCAGCAGTGAAGACGCAGGGGTCTCGAGTCAGCCCCAGCATTTT	CASSEDAGVSSQPQHF
TRBV18	-	TRBJ1-2	13	-	TGTGCCAGCCGCGACCAGGAAAACTATGGCTACACCTTC	CASRDQENYGYTF
TRBV7-9	-	TRBJ2-2	18	TRBD1	TGTGCCAGCAGCTTATCGCCGGGACAGGGAATCGGTGCCGGGGAGCTGTTTTTT	CASSLSPGQGIGAGELFF
TRBV9	-	TRBJ2-2	16	-	TGTGCCAGCAGCGTAGGAAGGGTGGTTAACACCGGGGAGCTGTTTTTT	CASSVGRVVNTGELFF
TRBV19	once	TRBJ2-4	13	-	TGTGCCACACGGGGATGGACCAAAAACATTCAGTACTTC	CATRGWTKNIQYF
TRBV5-1	-	TRBJ2-5	14	TRBD1	TGCGCCAGCAGCTTGATGCAGGGGGAAGAGACCCAGTACTTC	CASSLMQGEETQYF
TRBV18	-	TRBJ2-7	12	-	TGTGCCAGCTCCCTCGGGGAGGCCACCATTATATTC	CASSLGEATIIF
TRBV5-4	-	TRBJ1-1	16	TRBD1	TGTGCCAGCAGCCCCGAACCCACGACAGGGGGTACTGAAGCTTTCTTT	CASSPEPTTGGTEAFF
TRBV30	-	TRBJ2-3	11	-	TGTGCCTGGAGTAGGTCAGATACGCAGTATTTT	CAWSRSDTQYF
TRBV15	-	TRBJ2-5	14	-	TGTGCCACCAGCAGGGTCGGACAGCAAGAGACCCAGTACTTC	CATSRVGQQETQYF
TRBV9	-	TRBJ2-2	16	TRBD2	TGTGCCAGCAGCGTTCTCCTAGCGGGAGGGAGCGGGGAGCTGTTTTTT	CASSVLLAGGSGELFF
TRBV11-1	-	TRBJ2-5	13	TRBD1	TGTGCCAGCAGCACGACAGGGAGAGAGACCCAGTACTTC	CASSTTGRETQYF
TRBV2	-	TRBJ1-5	14	-	TGTGCCAGCAGCGACAAGACGGTGAATCAGCCCCAGCATTTT	CASSDKTVNQPQHF
TRBV28	-	TRBJ2-7	17	-	TGTGCCAGCGGAAGTCCTAGTCTCGACGGCCCCTCCTACGAGCAGTACTTC	CASGSPSLDGPSYEQYF
TRBV10-3	-	TRBJ1-2	13	TRBD1	TGTGCCATCAGTGCGGGACAGAACTATGGCTACACCTTC	CAISAGQNYGYTF
TRBV9	-	TRBJ1-3	17	-	TGTGCCAGCAGCGCGGGCTTGGGGATTTCGCCTGGAAACACCATATATTTT	CASSAGLGISPGNTIYF
TRBV19	-	TRBJ1-5	15	-	TGTGCCAGTAGTGGTTGGAAGAGGGGTAATCAGCCCCAGCATTTT	CASSGWKRGNQPQHF
TRBV29-1	-	TRBJ1-2	13	TRBD1	TGCAGCTATTCGGACAGGAACCTCTATGGCTACACCTTC	CSYSDRNLYGYTF
TRBV9	-	TRBJ1-4	14	-	TGTGCCAGCAGCGTCGGGCCGCCGAACGAAAAACTGTTTTTT	CASSVGPPNEKLFF
TRBV7-2	-	TRBJ2-3	14	-	TGTGCCAGCAGCTCCCCCAGGGGCACAGATACGCAGTATTTT	CASSSPRGTDTQYF
TRBV10-3	-	TRBJ1-5	14	TRBD1	TGTGCCATCAGCGACAGGGGTAGCAATCAGCCCCAGCATTTT	CAISDRGSNQPQHF
TRBV14	-	TRBJ2-7	15	-	TGTGCCAGCAGCCATCGATGGGGAAAGACCTACGAGCAGTACTTC	CASSHRWGKTYEQYF
TRBV5-4	-	TRBJ1-5	13	-	TGTGCCAGCAGGTTTTGGACCATGGGGCCCCAGCATTTT	CASRFWTMGPQHF
TRBV7-2	-	TRBJ2-7	15	TRBD2	TGTGCCAGCAGGGAGGCTAGCGGACCTACCTACGAGCAGTACTTC	CASREASGPTYEQYF
TRBV10-3	-	TRBJ2-7	14	TRBD2	TGTGCCATCAGTGATTCGGGGGAGGGATACGAGCAGTACTTC	CAISDSGEGYEQYF
TRBV5-5	-	TRBJ2-7	14	-	TGTGCCAGCAGCTTAGGGGACGGCTCCTACGAGCAGTACTTC	CASSLGDGSYEQYF
TRBV4-1	-	TRBJ1-2	13	-	TGCGCCAGCAGCCAAGGGACTTTTGGGGGCTACACCTTC	CASSQGTFGGYTF
TRBV5-4	-	TRBJ2-2	16	TRBD2	TGTGCCACCCTCCGAGGCGGGGGTGGGTACACCGGGGAGCTGTTTTTT	CATLRGGGGYTGELFF
TRBV5-4	-	TRBJ2-3	16	-	TGTGCCAGCAGCTTGGCCGGACTCAAGATCACAGATACGCAGTATTTT	CASSLAGLKITDTQYF
TRBV5-4	-	TRBJ1-5	14	TRBD1	TGTGCCAGCAGCTTGGAGGGGGCGGAACAGCCCCAGCATTTT	CASSLEGAEQPQHF
TRBV6-6	-	TRBJ2-7	13	-	TGTGCCAGCAGTTACAGTGGGACCTACGAGCAGTACTTC	CASSYSGTYEQYF
TRBV7-9	-	TRBJ2-1	17	-	TGTGCCAGCAGCCCAGGGGGGGGTTTAGCGGCCCTAAATGAGCAGTTCTTC	CASSPGGGLAALNEQFF